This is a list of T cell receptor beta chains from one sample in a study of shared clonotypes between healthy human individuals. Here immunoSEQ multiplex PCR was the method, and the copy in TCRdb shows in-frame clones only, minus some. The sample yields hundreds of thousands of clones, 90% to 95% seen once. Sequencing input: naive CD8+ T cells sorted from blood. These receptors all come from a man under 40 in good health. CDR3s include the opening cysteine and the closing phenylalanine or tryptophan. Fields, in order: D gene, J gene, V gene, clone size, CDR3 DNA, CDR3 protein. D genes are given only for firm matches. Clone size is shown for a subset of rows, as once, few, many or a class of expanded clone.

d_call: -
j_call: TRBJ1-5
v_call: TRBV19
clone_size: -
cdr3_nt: TGTGCCAGTAGTATGGTGGAATATAGCAATCAGCCCCAGCATTTT
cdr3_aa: CASSMVEYSNQPQHF

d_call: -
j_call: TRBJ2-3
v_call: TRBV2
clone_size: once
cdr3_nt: TGTGCCAGCAGTGAAACGGGTTCTCAGGTCCAGGCGTCCACAGATACGCAGTATTTT
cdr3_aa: CASSETGSQVQASTDTQYF

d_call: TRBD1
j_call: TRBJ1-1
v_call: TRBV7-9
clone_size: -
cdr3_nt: TGTGCCAGCAGCTCGGGACAGGGAACAGTCACTGAAGCTTTCTTT
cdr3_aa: CASSSGQGTVTEAFF

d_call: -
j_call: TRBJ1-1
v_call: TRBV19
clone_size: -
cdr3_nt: TGTGCCAGTAGTATTGAAGGTGTACGCTTCACTGAAGCTTTCTTT
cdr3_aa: CASSIEGVRFTEAFF

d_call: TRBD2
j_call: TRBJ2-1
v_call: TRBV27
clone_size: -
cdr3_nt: TGTGCCAGCAGTAAAGCGGGAGGGCCCTACAATGAGCAGTTCTTC
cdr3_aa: CASSKAGGPYNEQFF

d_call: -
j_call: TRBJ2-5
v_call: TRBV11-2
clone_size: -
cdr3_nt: TGTGCCAGCAGCTTACTAGAAGAGACCCAGTACTTC
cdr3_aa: CASSLLEETQYF

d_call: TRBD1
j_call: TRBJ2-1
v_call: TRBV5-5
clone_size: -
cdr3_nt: TGTGCCAGCAGCCCCAGACAGGGAGACTACAATGAGCAGTTCTTC
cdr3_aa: CASSPRQGDYNEQFF

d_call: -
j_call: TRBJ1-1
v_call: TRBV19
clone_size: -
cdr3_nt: TGTGCCAGTAGTATCGTCACCTCGGGACGCACTGAAGCTTTCTTT
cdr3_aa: CASSIVTSGRTEAFF

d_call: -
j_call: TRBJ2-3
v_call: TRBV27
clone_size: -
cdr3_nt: TGTGCCAGCAGCGCAAGAGGGGCGGACAGCATTCGTCAAGATACGCAGTATTTT
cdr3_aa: CASSARGADSIRQDTQYF

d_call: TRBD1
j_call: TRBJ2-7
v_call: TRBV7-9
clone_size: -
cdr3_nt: TGTGCCAGCAGCGCAGGACAGGGGTTTAGGGAGCAGTACTTC
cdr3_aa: CASSAGQGFREQYF

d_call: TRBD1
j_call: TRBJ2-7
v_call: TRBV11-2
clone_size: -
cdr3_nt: TGTGCCAGCAAATTCGGGACAGGGGGCTACGAGCAGTACTTC
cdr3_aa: CASKFGTGGYEQYF

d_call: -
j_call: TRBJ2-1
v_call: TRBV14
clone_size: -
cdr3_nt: TGTGCCAGCAGCCAAGTGAACTACAATGAGCAGTTCTTC
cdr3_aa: CASSQVNYNEQFF

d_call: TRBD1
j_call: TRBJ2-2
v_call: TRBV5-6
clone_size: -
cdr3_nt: TGTGCCAGCAGCCCAATATCCCGACAGGGGGCCGGCGGGGAGCTGTTTTTT
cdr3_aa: CASSPISRQGAGGELFF

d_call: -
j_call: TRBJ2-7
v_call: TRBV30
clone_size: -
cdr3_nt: TGTGCCTGGGTGGGAGTCCCGGACTACGAGCAGTACTTC
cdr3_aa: CAWVGVPDYEQYF

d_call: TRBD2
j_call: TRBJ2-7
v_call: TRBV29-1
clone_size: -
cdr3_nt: TGCAGCGTTGACCTAGCGGGTCCTGGCGAGCAGTACTTC
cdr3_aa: CSVDLAGPGEQYF

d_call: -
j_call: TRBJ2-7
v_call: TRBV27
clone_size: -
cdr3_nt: TGTGCCAGCAGTTTACTTTTTAGGGCCGAGCAGTACTTC
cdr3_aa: CASSLLFRAEQYF

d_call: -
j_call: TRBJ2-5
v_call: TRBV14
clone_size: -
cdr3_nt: TGTGCCAGCAGCCACCGGCGCCAAGAGACCCAGTACTTC
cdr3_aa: CASSHRRQETQYF

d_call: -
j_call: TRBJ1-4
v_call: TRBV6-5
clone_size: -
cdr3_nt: TGTGCCAGCAGTCAGGGAAGAACAGGTAATGAAAAACTGTTTTTT
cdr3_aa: CASSQGRTGNEKLFF

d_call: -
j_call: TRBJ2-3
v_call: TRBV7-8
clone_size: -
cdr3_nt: TGTGCCAGCAGCTTATATATAGATACGCAGTATTTT
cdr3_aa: CASSLYIDTQYF

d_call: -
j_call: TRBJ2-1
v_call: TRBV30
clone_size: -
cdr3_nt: TGTGCCGGGCACAGGGATTTGGACAATGAGCAGTTCTTC
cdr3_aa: CAGHRDLDNEQFF

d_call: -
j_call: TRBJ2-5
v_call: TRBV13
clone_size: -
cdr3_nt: TGTGCCAGCAGCTTAACGCCTAGCCGGGGAGAGACCCAGTACTTC
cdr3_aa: CASSLTPSRGETQYF

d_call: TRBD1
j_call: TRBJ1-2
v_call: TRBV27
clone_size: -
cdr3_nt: TGTGCCAGCAGTTTATCTCGGACAGGAAACTATGGCTACACCTTC
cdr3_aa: CASSLSRTGNYGYTF

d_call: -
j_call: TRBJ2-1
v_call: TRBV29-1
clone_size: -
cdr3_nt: TGCAGCGCCAGGACAGAGGAGCAGTTCTTC
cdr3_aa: CSARTEEQFF

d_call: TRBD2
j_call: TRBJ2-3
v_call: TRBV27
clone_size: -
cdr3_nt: TGTGCCAGCAGTCCCCACGGGGAGGGAGCAGATACGCAGTATTTT
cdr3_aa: CASSPHGEGADTQYF

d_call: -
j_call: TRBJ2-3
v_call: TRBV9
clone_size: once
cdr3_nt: TGTGCCAGCAGCGTTAGCGGCACAGATACGCAGTATTTT
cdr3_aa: CASSVSGTDTQYF

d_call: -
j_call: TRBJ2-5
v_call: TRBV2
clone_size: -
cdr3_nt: TGTGCCAGCAGCGGATATCGGACAGCACAAGAGACCCAGTACTTC
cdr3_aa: CASSGYRTAQETQYF

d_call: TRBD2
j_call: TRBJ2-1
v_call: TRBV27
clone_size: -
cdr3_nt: TGTGCCAGCAGTTTAATCCCAGCGGGAGTGCGGAATGAGCAGTTCTTC
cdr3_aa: CASSLIPAGVRNEQFF

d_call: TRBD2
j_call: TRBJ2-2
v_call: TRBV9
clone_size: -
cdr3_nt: TGTGCCAGCAGCCAGGGTAGCGGGAGTCCCACCGGGGAGCTGTTTTTT
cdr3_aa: CASSQGSGSPTGELFF

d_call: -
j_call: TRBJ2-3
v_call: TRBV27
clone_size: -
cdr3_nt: TGTGCCAGCAGTTTATGGACAGCCACAGATACGCAGTATTTT
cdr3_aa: CASSLWTATDTQYF

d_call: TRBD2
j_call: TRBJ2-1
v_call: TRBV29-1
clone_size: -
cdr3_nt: TGCAGCTCCATCGCGGGGGTGAACAATGAGCAGTTCTTC
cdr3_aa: CSSIAGVNNEQFF

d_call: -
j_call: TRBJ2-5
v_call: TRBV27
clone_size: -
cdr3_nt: TGTGCCAGCAGAGGGGGGGCCCAAGAGACCCAGTACTTC
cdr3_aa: CASRGGAQETQYF